Listed below are T cell receptor beta chains from one sample, sequenced in a study of molecular identifiers for immune sequencing clone quantification. One entry per CDR3 protein, called by TCRdb with MiXCR from the PCR reads. The sample lists 400,000 to 600,000 distinct CDR3 sequences, 20% to 25% seen once, with about 0.78% in the top ten. Specimen: naive CD8+ T cells from blood, with Jurkat cell RNA spiked in. Receptors were obtained from a human donor in good health. Some libraries in this study had Jurkat cell RNA spiked in. The CDR3 runs from the conserved cysteine through the conserved F or W. The D gene is left open where the match is weak. The size entry is marked missing in some rows and otherwise reads once, few, many or a size class.

clone_size j_call d_call v_call cdr3_aa cdr3_nt
many TRBJ1-1 TRBD1 TRBV6-5 CASSQGVNTEAFF TGTGCCAGCAGCCAGGGGGTTAACACTGAAGCTTTCTTT
NA TRBJ2-3 NA TRBV3-1 CASSQEPYSDTGTDTQYF TGTGCCAGCAGCCAAGAGCCGTATAGCGATACTGGCACAGATACGCAGTATTTT
many TRBJ1-5 NA TRBV5-1 CPLRESGRYNQPQHF TGCCCCCTAAGAGAGTCGGGGCGCTACAATCAGCCCCAGCATTTT
NA TRBJ2-7 NA TRBV24-1 CATIDTDPDPHNLYEQYF TGTGCCACCATTGACACCGACCCGGATCCCCACAATCTCTACGAGCAGTACTTC
few TRBJ2-7 NA TRBV12-3/TRBV12-4 CASSFRAGGRYEQYF TGTGCCAGCAGTTTTAGGGCAGGGGGGCGGTACGAGCAGTACTTC
many TRBJ2-3 TRBD2 TRBV4-3 CASSQVAGGPDTQYF TGCGCCAGCAGCCAAGTGGCGGGGGGGCCAGATACGCAGTATTTT
many TRBJ1-4 NA TRBV6-2/TRBV6-3 CASSSPGGVNEKLFF TGTGCCAGCAGTTCCCCAGGAGGAGTCAATGAAAAACTGTTTTTT
few TRBJ2-4 TRBD1 TRBV12-3/TRBV12-4 CASSPGGRLDIQHF TGTGCCAGCAGTCCAGGGGGTAGGTTGGACATTCAGCACTTC
many TRBJ2-5 NA TRBV21-1 CASSKGDNQETQYF TGTGCCAGCAGCAAAGGGGACAACCAAGAGACCCAGTACTTC
many TRBJ2-3 NA TRBV6-1 CASIPLISDTQYF TGTGCCAGCATACCGCTTATATCAGATACGCAGTATTTT
many TRBJ2-7 TRBD2 TRBV7-6 CASSPEGLAGDYEQYF TGTGCCAGCAGCCCAGAGGGACTAGCCGGGGACTACGAGCAGTACTTC
NA TRBJ1-6 TRBD1 TRBV9 CASSVEQDRVSPLHF TGTGCCAGCAGCGTAGAGCAGGACAGGGTTTCACCCCTCCACTTT
few TRBJ2-5 TRBD2 TRBV9 CASSVVAGVETQYF TGTGCCAGCAGCGTAGTTGCGGGGGTAGAGACCCAGTACTTC
few TRBJ2-1 TRBD2 TRBV11-2 CASSLAGGGGGDEQFF TGTGCCAGCAGCTTAGCGGGGGGGGGCGGAGGCGATGAGCAGTTCTTC
NA TRBJ2-1 TRBD1 TRBV2 CASSDPKDRASYNEQFF TGTGCCAGCAGTGACCCTAAAGACAGGGCATCCTACAATGAGCAGTTCTTC
many TRBJ2-3 TRBD2 TRBV7-6 CASSFLVASRTSGETSTDTQYF TGTGCCAGCAGCTTTTTAGTCGCGAGCCGGACTAGCGGGGAGACTAGCACAGATACGCAGTATTTT
few TRBJ2-1 NA TRBV7-9 CASSLGSGARGQFF TGTGCCAGCAGCTTAGGTTCTGGGGCGCGGGGGCAGTTCTTC
NA TRBJ2-3 NA TRBV24-1 CATSSTLMGPDTQYF TGTGCCACCAGTTCCACCCTTATGGGGCCAGATACGCAGTATTTT
many TRBJ1-5 NA TRBV7-2 CASSLVQGDQPQHF TGTGCCAGCAGCTTAGTTCAAGGGGATCAGCCCCAGCATTTT
NA TRBJ1-1 TRBD1 TRBV4-1 CASSHEPGTGVLSEAFF TGCGCCAGCAGCCACGAGCCGGGGACAGGGGTTCTCTCTGAAGCTTTCTTT
NA TRBJ2-1 NA TRBV12-3/TRBV12-4 CASSLGVWVFF TGTGCCAGCAGTCTGGGGGTATGGGTGTTCTTC
few TRBJ2-7 TRBD2 TRBV11-1 CASSVGLAGGKSYEQYF TGTGCCAGCAGCGTCGGACTAGCGGGAGGGAAATCCTACGAGCAGTACTTC
NA TRBJ2-5 NA TRBV7-6 CASSFNFLETQYF TGTGCCAGCAGCTTTAATTTCCTAGAGACCCAGTACTTC
NA TRBJ1-1 NA TRBV7-9 CASSLVTTEAFF TGTGCCAGCAGCTTAGTCACCACTGAAGCTTTCTTT
NA TRBJ1-5 TRBD1 TRBV30 CAWSSTGREQPQHF TGTGCCTGGAGCTCGACAGGGAGGGAGCAGCCCCAGCATTTT
NA TRBJ2-1 NA TRBV7-9 CASSFISVNEQFF TGTGCCAGCAGCTTTATCTCCGTCAATGAGCAGTTCTTC
NA TRBJ2-1 TRBD2 TRBV19 CASSIFGGSKNEQFF TGTGCCAGTAGTATTTTCGGCGGGAGTAAGAATGAGCAGTTCTTC
many TRBJ2-7 NA TRBV6-2/TRBV6-3 CASTTGGYEQYF TGTGCCAGCACCACCGGCGGGTACGAGCAGTACTTC
NA TRBJ2-7 TRBD1 TRBV2 CVVDPDREGLNYEQYF TGTGTCGTAGACCCGGACAGGGAAGGTCTCAACTACGAGCAGTACTTC
NA TRBJ1-5 NA TRBV19 CASSAGTRGNQPQHF TGTGCCAGTAGTGCCGGGACACGAGGAAATCAGCCCCAGCATTTT
many TRBJ1-5 TRBD1 TRBV6-1 CATWDRVRQPQHF TGTGCCACCTGGGACAGGGTGCGGCAGCCCCAGCATTTT
NA TRBJ1-4 NA TRBV2 CASSVRRDALKDEKLFF TGTGCCAGCAGTGTGAGGAGAGATGCACTGAAGGATGAAAAACTGTTTTTT
NA TRBJ2-2 NA TRBV30 CAWADTGEPFF TGTGCCTGGGCAGACACCGGGGAGCCGTTTTTT